What follows are 25 T cell receptor beta chains derived from one specimen sequenced in a study of blood T cell repertoires in COVID-19. Profiled with immunoSEQ multiplex PCR; TCRdb holds only in-frame clones, not every one. The sample records about 400,000 clones, more than 70% being singletons. Sequencing used peripheral blood. These receptors were obtained from a man aged 35 to 55 with acute or convalescent COVID-19.

This chain uses TRBV6-1 with TRBJ1-5, with D possibly TRBD1 on 5 matching bases. Germline V gene data show CDR1 as MNHNS and CDR2 as SASEGT. This CDR3 is built from 15 residues. Trimming stripped 2 bases from V and 6 bases from J, with 14 bases between. CDR3: CASSELGGGTQPQHF. In DNA, the CDR3 is TGTGCCAGCAGTGAACTGGGGGGGGGAACTCAGCCCCAGCATTTT.

The chain combines TRBV18 with TRBJ2-7; 10 bases are a match to TRBD1. Germline assignment: CDR1 KGHSH and CDR2 LQKENI. Trimming removed 5 bases from V and 5 bases from J; junction bases left unmatched: 9. The CDR3 contains 15 residues. CDR3 coding DNA: TGTGCCAGCTCATTAACCGGGACAGGGGTCCACGAGCAGTACTTC. Translated: CASSLTGTGVHEQYF. Filled out from reference TRBV18 and TRBJ2-7, the complete variable domain reads NAGVMQNPRHLVRRRGQEARLRCSPMKGHSHVYWYRQLPEEGLKFMVYLQKENIIDESGMPKERFSAEFPKEGPSILRIQQVVRGDSAAYFCASSLTGTGVHEQYFGPGTRLTVT.

The chain employs TRBV6-5 and TRBJ1-6, with D tentatively TRBD1 (5 bases). The germline V gene has CDR1 MNHEY and CDR2 SVGAGI. V lost 5 bases and J lost 10, with 18 bases in between. There are 15 residues in the CDR3. The CDR3 DNA is TGTGCCAGCAGTCAACCGGGGGGGGTACAGTCACCCCTCCACTTT. Its translation is CASSQPGGVQSPLHF.

The chain employs TRBV6-1 and TRBJ2-1; 8 nucleotides align to TRBD2. V was clipped by 3 bases and J by 9 bases; unmatched bases: 7. CDR1 MNHNS and CDR2 SASEGT come from the germline V gene. CDR3 length equals 14 residues. The CDR3 sequence is CASSELGSGGEQFF. The CDR3, as DNA: TGTGCCAGCAGTGAGTTGGGGAGCGGGGGTGAGCAGTTCTTC.

The CDR3 region is CASSRRQGERLNTEAFF. CDR3 bases: TGTGCCAGCAGCCGCCGACAGGGGGAGAGATTGAACACTGAAGCTTTCTTT. The rearrangement joins TRBV14 to TRBJ1-1, with TRBD1 matching over 9 bases. The CDR3 covers 17 residues. With 4 bases clipped from V and 0 bases from J, the junction kept 9 bases outside the gene matches. Germline V CDR1 and CDR2: SGHDN, FVKESK.

A word on this clone: One end of the junction fails to match germline, which may point to a read error. The chain joins TRBV7-3 to TRBJ1-2, with D maybe TRBD1 (6 bases). The germline V gene has CDR1 SGHTA and CDR2 FQGTGA. The CDR3 extends over 13 amino acids. The CDR3 loop is CASSLTAGAGYTF. The CDR3 DNA follows: TGTGCCAGCAGCCTAACGGCGGGGGCCGGCTACACCTTC.

This clone came up a few times. The chain uses TRBV21-1 and TRBJ1-2. TRBV21-1 is a known pseudogene. The CDR3 contains 18 residues. Here the CDR3 reads CASSKKHRGGDSSYGYTF. CDR3 bases: TGTGCCAGCAGCAAAAAGCACCGAGGAGGGGATTCTTCTTATGGCTACACCTTC.

This rearrangement joins TRBV6-5 to TRBJ1-5, with D perhaps TRBD1 (6 bases). Per germline, CDR1 MNHEY and CDR2 SVGAGI. The ends were cut back, 7 bases at V and 7 bases at J, with 17 bases in the middle. The CDR3 consists of 14 residues. This CDR3 reads CASTYTGLGQPQHF. CDR3 DNA: TGTGCCAGCACCTATACAGGGCTTGGACAGCCCCAGCATTTT.

The J gene is TRBJ2-1, the V gene TRBV19; maybe TRBD2 (7 bases). The germline V and J ends were trimmed by 6 bases and 5 bases, with 23 bases remaining between them. CDR3 length equals 17 residues. Germline V gene lookup returns CDR1 LNHDA and CDR2 SQIVND (reference sequence). DNA for the CDR3: TGTGCCAGTAGCACCTATGGGGGGGCGTTCGGGAACAATGAGCAGTTCTTC. Encoded protein: CASSTYGGAFGNNEQFF.

The gene calls are TRBV28 and TRBJ2-5, with TRBD1 matching 7 bases. Trimming at V came to 5 bases and at J to 5 bases, leaving 11 bases not matched to a gene. Germline V CDR1 and CDR2: MDHEN, SYDVKM. This CDR3 is 15 amino acids long. As DNA, the CDR3 is TGTGCCAGCAGTCGGCGTGCAGGGGGATACGAGACCCAGTACTTC. Amino acids: CASSRRAGGYETQYF. Together with reference TRBV28 and TRBJ2-5, the CDR3 gives the full variable domain: DVKVTQSSRYLVKRTGEKVFLECVQDMDHENMFWYRQDPGLGLRLIYFSYDVKMKEKGDIPEGYSVSREKKERFSLILESASTNQTSMYLCASSRRAGGYETQYFGPGTRLLVL.

The chain uses TRBV18 and TRBJ1-1; D may be TRBD1 (6 bases). This CDR3 contains 14 residues. V was cut by 1 base and J by 5 bases, with 11 bases left in between. Germline V lookup: CDR1 KGHSH, CDR2 LQKENI. The CDR3 DNA is TGTGCCAGCTCACCACAGGGGGTCGGGACTGAAGCTTTCTTT. It translates to CASSPQGVGTEAFF.

The sample holds one count of this clone. The CDR3 DNA reads as TGTGCCAGTAGTATTACCGCCGCGTGGGACAGAACCTACAATGAGCAGTTCTTC. This encodes CASSITAAWDRTYNEQFF. V usage is TRBV19 and J usage is TRBJ2-1, with TRBD1 identical over 7 bases. CDR1 and CDR2 from the germline V gene are LNHDA and SQIVND (reference sequence). J was trimmed by 2 bases and V by 3 bases; bases with no gene match: 13. The CDR3 has 18 amino acids.

V gene TRBV5-5 combines with J gene TRBJ2-4; TRBD1 matches at 7 bases. The CDR3 covers 17 residues. V lost 5 bases and J lost 8; bases outside the gene matches: 19. Germline V CDR1 and CDR2: SGHKS, YYEKEE (reference sequence). The CDR3 bases are TGTGCCAGCAGATATAGAGCCCCATTAGGGGGCAAGGACATTCAGTACTTC. It codes for CASRYRAPLGGKDIQYF.

This chain connects TRBV30 to TRBJ1-2, with TRBD1 as a possible D gene (5 bases). This CDR3 contains 15 residues. V was clipped by 5 bases and J by 2 bases, with 18 bases between them. The V gene's germline CDR1 is GTSNPN and CDR2 SVGIG (reference sequence). The CDR3 region has the DNA TGTGCCTGGGCTCTTGTCGGGGGAGGGAACTATGGCTACACCTTC. Translated, it gives CAWALVGGGNYGYTF.

V and J are TRBV4-2 and TRBJ1-4; D might be TRBD1 (5 bases). Germline V gene data show CDR1 as LGHNA and CDR2 as YNFKEQ. Trimming took off 3 bases at V and 4 bases at J, with 18 bases between the two ends. This CDR3 contains 17 residues. The CDR3: CASSQGGSRADNEKLFF. The DNA of the CDR3 is TGTGCCAGCAGCCAGGGTGGGTCCAGGGCGGATAATGAAAAACTGTTTTTT.

This rearrangement joins TRBV4-1 to TRBJ1-5; D not certain. V was shortened by 1 base and J by 2 bases, with 6 bases between the two germline ends. This CDR3 has 14 residues. Germline CDR1 MGHRA, CDR2 YSYEKL. This chain's CDR3 is CASSQVAGNQPQHF. CDR3 coding DNA: TGCGCCAGCAGCCAAGTAGCGGGCAATCAGCCCCAGCATTTT.

V and J are TRBV7-3 and TRBJ2-3; the D is unclear. This CDR3 is 16 amino acids long. Looked up from germline, CDR1 is SGHTA and CDR2 is FQGTGA. V was trimmed by 0 bases and J by 2 bases, leaving 12 bases between them. The CDR3 is CASSLTHFTITDTQYF. DNA of the CDR3: TGTGCCAGCAGCTTAACGCACTTTACCATCACAGATACGCAGTATTTT.

This sequence joins TRBV5-4 and TRBJ2-1, with TRBD2 matching over 10 bases. The CDR3 is made up of 16 amino acids. Germline CDR1 reads SGHNT; CDR2 reads YYREEE (reference sequence). The junction had 11 bases not matched to a gene; V was cut back by 4 bases and J by 7 bases. In nucleotides, the CDR3 is TGTGCCAGCAGCACCGGTCTAGCGGGAGCGTGGAATGAGCAGTTCTTC. Encoded protein: CASSTGLAGAWNEQFF. Complete variable domain (other parts from reference TRBV5-4 and TRBJ2-1): ETGVTQSPTHLIKTRGQQVTLRCSSQSGHNTVSWYQQALGQGPQFIFQYYREEENGRGNFPPRFSGLQFPNYSSELNVNALELDDSALYLCASSTGLAGAWNEQFFGPGTRLTVL.

This chain joins TRBV6-5 and TRBJ2-2; D is perhaps TRBD2 (5 bases). Germline V lookup: CDR1 MNHEY, CDR2 SVGAGI. Trimming took off 6 bases at V and 4 bases at J, with 12 bases between the two ends. This CDR3 contains 14 residues. In DNA, the CDR3 is TGTGCCAGCAGATCCGGGATCCTCACCGGGGAGCTGTTTTTT. Its translation: CASRSGILTGELFF.

CDR3 residues: CASSKGQGGETQYF. The CDR3 DNA reads TGCGCCAGCAGCAAAGGACAGGGAGGAGAGACCCAGTACTTC. The chain couples TRBV5-1 to TRBJ2-5; the match to TRBD1 covers 8 bases. CDR1 and CDR2 from the germline V gene are SGHRS and YFSETQ. V dropped 4 bases and J dropped 4; count of bases not matched to a gene: 6. The CDR3 extends over 14 amino acids. The variable domain in full, with the rest retrieved from reference TRBV5-1 and TRBJ2-5, is KAGVTQTPRYLIKTRGQQVTLSCSPISGHRSVSWYQQTPGQGLQFLFEYFSETQRNKGNFPGRFSGRQFSNSRSEMNVSTLELGDSALYLCASSKGQGGETQYFGPGTRLLVL.

The V call is TRBV6-2 or TRBV6-3, the J call TRBJ1-1; a possible D gene is TRBD1 (5 bases). In germline, CDR1 is MNHEY, CDR2 SVGEGT. Trimming pared 0 bases from V and 1 base from J, leaving 9 bases between. The length of the CDR3 is 15 residues. The CDR3 bases are TGTGCCAGCAGTTACTCTGGGCAGGGGAACACTGAAGCTTTCTTT. Translation gives CASSYSGQGNTEAFF.

V is TRBV6-6 and J is TRBJ2-3, with 7 positions matching TRBD2. The CDR3 sequence is 14 residues long. The V and J ends lost 2 bases and 6 bases, in that order; junction bases with no gene match: 5. Per the germline V gene, CDR1 is MNHNY and CDR2 is SVGAGI (reference sequence). The CDR3 spells CASSYPGGGDTQYF. CDR3 nucleotides: TGTGCCAGCAGTTACCCGGGAGGCGGGGATACGCAGTATTTT.

The table lists this clone with a count of one. The chain couples TRBV19 to TRBJ1-4, with D unclear. V was shortened by 5 bases and J by 5 bases, with 15 bases between the two germline ends. The CDR3 is 15 residues long. The germline V gene encodes CDR1 LNHDA and CDR2 SQIVND (reference sequence). CDR3 in amino acids: CASSPHRGNNEKLFF. The CDR3 DNA reads as TGTGCCAGTAGTCCCCACCGGGGAAACAATGAAAAACTGTTTTTT.

The chain's CDR3 is CASRDRGAYEQYF. For the CDR3, the DNA is TGTGCCAGCAGGGACAGGGGAGCCTACGAGCAGTACTTC. The V and J genes are TRBV6-5 and TRBJ2-7; 9 bases map to TRBD1. The germline V gene encodes CDR1 MNHEY and CDR2 SVGAGI. Unmatched junction bases numbered 2, after V lost 6 bases and J lost 2 bases. This CDR3 has 13 residues.

The chain uses TRBV4-2 and TRBJ1-1; D remains ambiguous. This CDR3 region has 13 residues. V was shortened by 0 bases and J by 2 bases, with 4 bases between the two germline ends. Germline CDR1 LGHNA, CDR2 YNFKEQ. The CDR3 DNA follows: TGTGCCAGCAGCCAAGAGTCAAACACTGAAGCTTTCTTT. Translated: CASSQESNTEAFF.